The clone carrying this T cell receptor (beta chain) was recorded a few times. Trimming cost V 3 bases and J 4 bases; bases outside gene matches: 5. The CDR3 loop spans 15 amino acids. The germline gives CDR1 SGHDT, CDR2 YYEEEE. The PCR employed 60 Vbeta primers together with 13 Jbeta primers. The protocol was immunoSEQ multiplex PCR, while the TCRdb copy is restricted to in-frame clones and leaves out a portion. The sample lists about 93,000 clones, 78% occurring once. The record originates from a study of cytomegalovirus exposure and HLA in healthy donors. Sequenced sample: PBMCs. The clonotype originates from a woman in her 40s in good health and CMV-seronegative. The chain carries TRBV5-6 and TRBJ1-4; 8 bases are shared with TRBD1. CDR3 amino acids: CASSWGTGRNEKLFF. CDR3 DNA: TGTGCCAGCAGCTGGGGGACAGGACGTAATGAAAAACTGTTTTTT. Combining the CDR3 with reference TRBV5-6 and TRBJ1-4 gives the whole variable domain DAGVTQSPTHLIKTRGQQVTLRCSPKSGHDTVSWYQQALGQGPQFIFQYYEEEERQRGNFPDRFSGHQFPNYSSELNVNALLLGDSALYLCASSWGTGRNEKLFFGSGTQLSVL.